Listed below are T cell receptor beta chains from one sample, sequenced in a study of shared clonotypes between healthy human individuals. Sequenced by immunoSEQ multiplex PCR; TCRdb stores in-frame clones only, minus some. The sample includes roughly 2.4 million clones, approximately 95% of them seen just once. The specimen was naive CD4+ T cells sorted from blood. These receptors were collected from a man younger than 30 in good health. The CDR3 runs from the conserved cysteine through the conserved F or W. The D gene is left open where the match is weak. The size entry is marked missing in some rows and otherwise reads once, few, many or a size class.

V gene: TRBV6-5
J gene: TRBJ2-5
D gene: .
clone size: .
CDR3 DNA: TGTGCCAGCAGTTACGGGGTGAAACGGGGGCAAGAGACCCAGTACTTC
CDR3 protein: CASSYGVKRGQETQYF

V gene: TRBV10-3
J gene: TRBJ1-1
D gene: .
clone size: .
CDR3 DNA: TGTGCCATCAGTGAGTCCCCAGGGACGGCGAACACTGAAGCTTTCTTT
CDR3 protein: CAISESPGTANTEAFF

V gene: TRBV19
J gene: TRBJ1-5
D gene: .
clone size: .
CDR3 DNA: TGTGCCAGTGCACAGGGATCCCGTAATCAGCCCCAGCATTTT
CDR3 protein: CASAQGSRNQPQHF

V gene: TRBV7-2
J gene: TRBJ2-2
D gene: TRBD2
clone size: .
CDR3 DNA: TGTGCCAGCAGCACGACTAGCGGGGCGTCTGGGGAGCTGTTTTTT
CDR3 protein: CASSTTSGASGELFF

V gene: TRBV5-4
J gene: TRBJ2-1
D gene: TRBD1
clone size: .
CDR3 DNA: TGTGCCAGCAGCTTGAAGACAGGGGGGAGCAATGAGCAGTTCTTC
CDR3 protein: CASSLKTGGSNEQFF

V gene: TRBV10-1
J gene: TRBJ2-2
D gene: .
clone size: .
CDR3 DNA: TGCGCCAGCAGTACCCCCGGCGGGGAGCTGTTTTTT
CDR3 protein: CASSTPGGELFF

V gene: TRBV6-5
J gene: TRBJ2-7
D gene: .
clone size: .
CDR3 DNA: TGTGCCAGCAGTTCCCGCGGAGAGCAGTACTTC
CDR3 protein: CASSSRGEQYF

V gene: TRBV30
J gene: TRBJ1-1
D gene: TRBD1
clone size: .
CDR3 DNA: TGTGCCTGGAGCGCGGGGACAGGGAAAATTGAAGCTTTCTTT
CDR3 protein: CAWSAGTGKIEAFF

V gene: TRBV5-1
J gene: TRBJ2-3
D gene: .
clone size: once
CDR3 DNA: TGCGCCAGCAGCTTGAATCTCGGGAGCAACACAGATACGCAGTATTTT
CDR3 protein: CASSLNLGSNTDTQYF

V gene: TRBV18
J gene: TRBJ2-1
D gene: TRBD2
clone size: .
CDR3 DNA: TGTGCCAGCTCACCCGGACTAGACCGGAGCCAAGTTGAGCAGTTCTTC
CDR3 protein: CASSPGLDRSQVEQFF

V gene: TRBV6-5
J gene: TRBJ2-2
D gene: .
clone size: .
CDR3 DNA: TGTGCCAGCAGTTACTCTACCGGGACTTACCCCGGGGAGCTGTTTTTT
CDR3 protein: CASSYSTGTYPGELFF

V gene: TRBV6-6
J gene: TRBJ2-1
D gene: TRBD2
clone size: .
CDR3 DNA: TGTGCCAGCAGTATGGGGACTAGCGGCGATGAGCAGTTCTTC
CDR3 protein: CASSMGTSGDEQFF

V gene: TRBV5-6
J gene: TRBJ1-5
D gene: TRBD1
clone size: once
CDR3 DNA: TGTGCCAGCAGCTCGCCGGGACAGGGATCTTCATTGGATCAGCCCCAGCATTTT
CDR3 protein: CASSSPGQGSSLDQPQHF

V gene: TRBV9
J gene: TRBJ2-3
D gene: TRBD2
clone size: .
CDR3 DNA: TGTGCCAGCAGCGTGATAGCGGGCCCAGATACGCAGTATTTT
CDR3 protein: CASSVIAGPDTQYF

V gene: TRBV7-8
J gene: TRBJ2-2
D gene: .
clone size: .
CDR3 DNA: TGTGCCAGCAGTCCGGACTTCACCGGGGAGCTGTTTTTT
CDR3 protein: CASSPDFTGELFF

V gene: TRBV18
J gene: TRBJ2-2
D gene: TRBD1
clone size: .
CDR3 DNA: TGTGCCAGCTCAAAGGGGGCCGGTGACACCGGGGAGCTGTTTTTT
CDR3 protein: CASSKGAGDTGELFF

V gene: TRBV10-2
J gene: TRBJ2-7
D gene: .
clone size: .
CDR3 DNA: TGCGCCAGCAGTGAAGTGTCCTACGAGCAGTACTTC
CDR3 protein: CASSEVSYEQYF

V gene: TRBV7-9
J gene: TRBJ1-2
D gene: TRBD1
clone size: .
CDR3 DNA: TGTGCCAGCAGCCCACCTGCGGGACAGGGGTATGGCTACACCTTC
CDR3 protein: CASSPPAGQGYGYTF

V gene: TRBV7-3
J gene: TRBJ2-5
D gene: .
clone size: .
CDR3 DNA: TGTGCCAGCAGCTTAATGGGGAGGCAAGAGACCCAGTACTTC
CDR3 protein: CASSLMGRQETQYF

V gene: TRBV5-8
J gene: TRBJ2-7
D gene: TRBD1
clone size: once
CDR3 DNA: TGTGCCAGCAGCTCAGACAGGGACCTCGGCTACGAGCAGTACTTC
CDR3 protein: CASSSDRDLGYEQYF

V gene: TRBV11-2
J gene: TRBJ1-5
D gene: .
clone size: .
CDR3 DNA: TGTGCCAGCAGCCGAGCGGGCCACCTCAATCAGCCCCAGCATTTT
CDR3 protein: CASSRAGHLNQPQHF

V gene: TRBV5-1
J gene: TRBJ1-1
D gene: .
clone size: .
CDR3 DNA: TGCGCCAGCAGCTTGGACAGGATGAATCTGAACACTGAAGCTTTCTTT
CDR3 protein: CASSLDRMNLNTEAFF

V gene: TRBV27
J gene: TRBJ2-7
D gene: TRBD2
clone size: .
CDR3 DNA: TGTGCCAGCAGTTTAATCGGACGACTAGCGGGAGGGCCGGGGGAGCAGTACTTC
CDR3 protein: CASSLIGRLAGGPGEQYF

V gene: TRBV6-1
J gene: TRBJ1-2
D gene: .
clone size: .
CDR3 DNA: TGTGCCAGCAGTGAAGGGGGGGCTAACTATGGCTACACCTTC
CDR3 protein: CASSEGGANYGYTF

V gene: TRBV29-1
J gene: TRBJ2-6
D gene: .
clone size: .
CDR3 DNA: TGCAGCGCCACTCCGGGCCCGGTGGGGGTCCTGACTTTC
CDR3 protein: CSATPGPVGVLTF

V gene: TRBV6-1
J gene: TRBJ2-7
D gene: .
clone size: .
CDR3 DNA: TGTGCCAGCACCCGGGTAGGGAACTACGAGCAGTACTTC
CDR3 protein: CASTRVGNYEQYF

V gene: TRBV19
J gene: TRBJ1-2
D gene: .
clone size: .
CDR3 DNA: TGTGCCAGTAGTTCTATCGGGACGGTACTCTATGGCTACACCTTC
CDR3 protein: CASSSIGTVLYGYTF

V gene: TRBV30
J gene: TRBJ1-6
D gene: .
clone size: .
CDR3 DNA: TGTGCCTGCACCGCCGTGGTCAGTTCACCCCTCCACTTT
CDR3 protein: CACTAVVSSPLHF

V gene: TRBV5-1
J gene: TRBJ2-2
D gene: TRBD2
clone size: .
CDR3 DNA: TGCGCCACCCGACTAGCGGCGAACACCGGGGAGCTGTTTTTT
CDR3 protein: CATRLAANTGELFF

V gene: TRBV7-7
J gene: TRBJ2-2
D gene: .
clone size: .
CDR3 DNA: TGTGCTAGCAGCTTACTCCACACCGGGGAGCTGTTTTTT
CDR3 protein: CASSLLHTGELFF

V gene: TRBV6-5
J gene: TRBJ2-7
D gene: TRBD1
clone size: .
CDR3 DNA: TGTGCCACCCGGACAGGGTTACCCTACGAGCAGTACTTC
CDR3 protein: CATRTGLPYEQYF

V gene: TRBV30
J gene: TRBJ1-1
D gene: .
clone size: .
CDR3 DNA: TGTGCCTGGAAGCCGTGGGGGCAGGCGGTGAACACTGAAGCTTTCTTT
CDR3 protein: CAWKPWGQAVNTEAFF

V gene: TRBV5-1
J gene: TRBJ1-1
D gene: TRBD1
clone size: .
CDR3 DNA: TGCGCCAGCAGCGTTACAGGGGGCGAGGCTTTCTTT
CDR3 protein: CASSVTGGEAFF

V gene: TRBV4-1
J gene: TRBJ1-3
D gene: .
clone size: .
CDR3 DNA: TGCGCCAGCAGCCGGGACCCAGGGGCGCGCTCTGGAAACACCATATATTTT
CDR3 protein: CASSRDPGARSGNTIYF

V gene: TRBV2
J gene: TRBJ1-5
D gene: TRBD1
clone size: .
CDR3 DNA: TGTGCCAGCAGCGGACAGGGCTCGAACAATCAGCCCCAGCATTTT
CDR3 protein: CASSGQGSNNQPQHF

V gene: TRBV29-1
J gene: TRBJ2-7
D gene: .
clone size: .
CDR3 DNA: TGCAGCGTTGGGCAGGGAAAGGCTGGGCAGTACTTC
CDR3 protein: CSVGQGKAGQYF

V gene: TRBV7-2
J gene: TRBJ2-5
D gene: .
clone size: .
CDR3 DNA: TGTGCCAGCAGCTTAGTAACTAGTTTAGAGACCCAGTACTTC
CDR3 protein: CASSLVTSLETQYF

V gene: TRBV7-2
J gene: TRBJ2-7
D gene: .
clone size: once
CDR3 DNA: TGTGCCAGCAGCACCCCAGGAGGACGGACGGAGCAGTACTTC
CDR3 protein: CASSTPGGRTEQYF

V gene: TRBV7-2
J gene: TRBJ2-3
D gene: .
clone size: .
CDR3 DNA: TGTGCCAGCAGCTTAGGTGGACACAGCACAGATACGCAGTATTTT
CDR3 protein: CASSLGGHSTDTQYF

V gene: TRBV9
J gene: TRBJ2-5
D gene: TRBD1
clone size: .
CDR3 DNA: TGTGCCAGCAGCGTAGGGCCGACAGGGGGGGTGGAGACCCAGTACTTC
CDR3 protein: CASSVGPTGGVETQYF

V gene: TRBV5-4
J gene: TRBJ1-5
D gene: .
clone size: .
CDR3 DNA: TGTGCCAGCAGCCTCGACGGCTATGCCCAGCATTTT
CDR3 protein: CASSLDGYAQHF

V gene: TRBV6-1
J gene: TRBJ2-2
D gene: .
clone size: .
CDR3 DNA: TGTGCCAGCAGTGAACAGGGGCCACACAGGGTCAGGAACACCGGGGAGCTGTTTTTT
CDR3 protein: CASSEQGPHRVRNTGELFF

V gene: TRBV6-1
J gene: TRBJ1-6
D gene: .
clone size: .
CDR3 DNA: TGTGCCAGCAGTGAAGCGGGACCCAGGGAGAACTATAATTCACCCCTCCACTTT
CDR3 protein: CASSEAGPRENYNSPLHF